The clone carrying this T cell receptor (beta chain) was detected only a few times. Its antigen is still unknown. A much larger clonotype is one base distant, so this may be a read error. The data were obtained in a study of post-analysis software for immune sequencing data. cDNA libraries of TCR beta carried unique molecular identifiers. From the PCR reads, TCRdb called clonotypes with MiXCR, one entry per CDR3 protein. The table has roughly 200,000 distinct CDR3 sequences, over 25% seen once. Study results and limitations: Patients had higher frequencies than controls of roughly five TRBV segments, including TRBV5-6, TRBV5-1 and TRBV20-1.

Between the trimmed V and J ends, which lost 3 bases and 12 bases, there was a span of 14 bases. The CDR3 is 13 amino acids. Material for sequencing was blood. The sequence was obtained from a girl aged 2-17 years with multiple sclerosis. The chain couples TRBV12-3 or TRBV12-4 to TRBJ1-4; maybe TRBD1 (6 bases). CDR3 nucleotide sequence: TGTGCCAGCAGTTTGACTCCAGGGGAAGAACTGTTTTTT. Translating it yields CASSLTPGEELFF.